The sample holds one count of the clone carrying this T cell receptor beta chain. The data originate from a study of blood T cell repertoires in COVID-19. In the original processing: Quantification of nucleated cells was approximated via reference gene primer amplification. Produced via immunoSEQ multiplex PCR; TCRdb's table is partial and in-frame only. The V and J calls and clone size come from that table; D and trimming were worked out from the DNA. The sample lists 310,000 or so clones, 80% to 90% occurring once. This TCR was recovered from a woman aged 18-30 years who had recovered from COVID-19. The sequenced material came from PBMCs or T cells enriched from blood (not recorded which).

The DNA for the CDR3 is TGTGCCTGGACCCTTAACACTGAAGCTTTCTTT. The encoded protein is CAWTLNTEAFF. The rearrangement links TRBV30 to TRBJ1-1; D unresolved. The ends were cut back, 4 bases at V and 2 bases at J, with 5 bases in the middle. The CDR3 has 11 residues. The germline CDR1 and CDR2 sequences are GTSNPN and SVGIG (reference sequence).